These T cell receptor beta chains were read from a single sample in a study of cytomegalovirus exposure and HLA in healthy donors. Libraries were prepared by immunoSEQ multiplex PCR; TCRdb keeps only in-frame clonotypes and omits some of them. The data show 77,000 or so clones, over 70% seen once. Sequencing input: PBMCs. The receptor set was obtained from a woman aged 40 to 50 in good health and CMV-seronegative. Both conserved end residues are trimmed from each CDR3. The order of the fields is CDR3 protein, J gene, V gene.

SVDNKPEQF TRBJ2-1 TRBV29-1
AWSPGEHSNQPQH TRBJ1-5 TRBV30
ASSFLGTSTGELF TRBJ2-2 TRBV5-1
SVRDRIYNEQF TRBJ2-1 TRBV29-1
ASSLGQSGEKLF TRBJ1-4 TRBV5-1
ASSYRQGPYEQY . TRBV6-5
ASSNINRGQETQY TRBJ2-5 TRBV7-9
SVDQGSGANVLT TRBJ2-6 TRBV29-1
ASSQSEGTGGEKLF TRBJ1-4 TRBV4-3
SHATGTGGSEAF TRBJ1-1 TRBV29-1
ASSLYVSGNTIY TRBJ1-3 TRBV5-5
ASSESGSGDEQF TRBJ2-1 TRBV25-1
ASSLGPPGNQPQH TRBJ1-5 TRBV28
ASGPGTGQETQY TRBJ2-5 TRBV12-5
ASSLGPRGEQF TRBJ2-1 TRBV11-3